This entry features one TCR beta chain sequence. Using its own MiXCR run on the 5' RACE reads, TCRdb lists one record per CDR3 protein. The sample contains 64,000 or so distinct CDR3 sequences, about an eighth of which appear only once. These data come from a study of early T cells in non-severe SARS-CoV-2 infection. Germline trimming cut 0 bases from V and 4 bases from J; bases unmatched to any gene: 3. The CDR3 loop spans 15 amino acids. The germline V gene encodes CDR1 MGHRA and CDR2 YSYEKL. Input material: whole blood. The chain employs TRBV4-1 and TRBJ2-3; 8 bases match TRBD1. This clonotype was sampled from an adult who was a healthcare worker with PCR-confirmed SARS-CoV-2 infection or an uninfected control (not recorded which). CDR3 bases: TGCGCCAGCAGCCAAGAGGCAGGGGGCGCAGATACGCAGTATTTT. Its translation: CASSQEAGGADTQYF.